The text below deals with one TCR beta chain. Its cognate antigen is unknown. PCR employed 60 Vbeta and 13 Jbeta primers. The method was immunoSEQ multiplex PCR; TCRdb's version includes in-frame clones alone and lacks a portion of them. The data show about 170,000 clones, around 79% seen once. These data belong to a study of cytomegalovirus exposure and HLA in healthy donors. CDR1 and CDR2 from the germline V gene are SGHTA and FQGNSA. The CDR3 has 16 amino acids. The V gene lost 7 bases and the J gene lost 4 bases, with 22 bases spanning the gap. Study-wide results and caveats: In an earlier analysis, productive rearrangement rates for most beta V segments clustered near 90% or 30%.

The material sequenced was PBMCs. The J gene is TRBJ1-1, the V gene TRBV7-2, with D perhaps TRBD1 (5 bases). This receptor was obtained from a woman aged 50 to 65 in good health and CMV-seropositive. The CDR3 bases are TGTGCCAGCACTCCCGGGGGGTCTCGAAGAGTCACTGAAGCTTTCTTT. Protein: CASTPGGSRRVTEAFF.